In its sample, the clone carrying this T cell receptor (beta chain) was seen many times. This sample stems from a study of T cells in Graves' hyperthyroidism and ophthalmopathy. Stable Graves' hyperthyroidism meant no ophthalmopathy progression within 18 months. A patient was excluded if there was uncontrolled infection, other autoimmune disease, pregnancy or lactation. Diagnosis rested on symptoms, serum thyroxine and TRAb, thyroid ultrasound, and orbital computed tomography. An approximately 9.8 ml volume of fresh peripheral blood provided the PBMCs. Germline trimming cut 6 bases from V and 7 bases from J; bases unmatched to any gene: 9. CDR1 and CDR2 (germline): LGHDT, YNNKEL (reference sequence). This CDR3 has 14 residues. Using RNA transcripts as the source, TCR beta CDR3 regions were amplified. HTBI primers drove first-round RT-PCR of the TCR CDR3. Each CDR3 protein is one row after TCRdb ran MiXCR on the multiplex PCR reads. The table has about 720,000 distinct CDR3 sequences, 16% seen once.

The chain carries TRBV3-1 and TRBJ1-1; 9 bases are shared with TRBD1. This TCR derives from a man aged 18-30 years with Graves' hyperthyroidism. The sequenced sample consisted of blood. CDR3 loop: CASRPGQGFNEAFF. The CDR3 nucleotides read TGTGCCAGCAGACCGGGACAGGGTTTTAATGAAGCTTTCTTT.